The entry below describes one T cell receptor (beta chain). What it recognizes is unknown. This specimen belongs to a study of cytomegalovirus exposure and HLA in healthy donors. The overall study: Out of a few hundred genotyped donors, about 76% belonged to the Caucasian-associated ancestry cluster. Study-level results: In a later analysis, a missense DCLRE1C variant was linked to TCR beta V- and J-gene trimming.

Healthy bone marrow donors made up the donors. The primer mix had 60 Vbeta and 13 Jbeta primers. The assay was immunoSEQ multiplex PCR, and TCRdb's table has in-frame clones only and misses some. The sample contains roughly 260,000 clones, approximately 84% of which appear only once. V lost 1 base and J lost 4; bases outside the gene matches: 17. There are 20 residues in the CDR3. Germline lookup yields CDR1 LNHNV and CDR2 YYDKDF (reference sequence). The sequencing sample was made of PBMCs. V gene TRBV15 combines with J gene TRBJ2-1; 9 nucleotides match TRBD2. This receptor was obtained from a woman aged 40 to 50 in good health and CMV-seropositive. The CDR3 DNA follows: TGTGCCACCAGCAGAGGTGGGGGCCCGTTAGCGGGAGCGTTTTACAATGAGCAGTTCTTC. It yields the protein CATSRGGGPLAGAFYNEQFF.